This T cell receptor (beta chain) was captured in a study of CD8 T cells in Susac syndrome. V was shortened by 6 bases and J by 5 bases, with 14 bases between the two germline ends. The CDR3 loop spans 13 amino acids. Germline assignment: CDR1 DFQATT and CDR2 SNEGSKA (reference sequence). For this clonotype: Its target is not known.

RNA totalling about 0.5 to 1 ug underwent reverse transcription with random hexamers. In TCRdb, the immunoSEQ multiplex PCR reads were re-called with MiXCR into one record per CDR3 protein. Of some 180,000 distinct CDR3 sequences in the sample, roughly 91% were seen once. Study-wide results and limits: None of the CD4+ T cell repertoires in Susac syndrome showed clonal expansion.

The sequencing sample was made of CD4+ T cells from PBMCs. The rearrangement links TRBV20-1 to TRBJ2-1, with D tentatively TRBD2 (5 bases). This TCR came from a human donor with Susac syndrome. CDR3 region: CSAGAGVDNEQFF. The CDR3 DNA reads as TGCAGTGCGGGAGCCGGGGTGGACAATGAGCAGTTCTTC.